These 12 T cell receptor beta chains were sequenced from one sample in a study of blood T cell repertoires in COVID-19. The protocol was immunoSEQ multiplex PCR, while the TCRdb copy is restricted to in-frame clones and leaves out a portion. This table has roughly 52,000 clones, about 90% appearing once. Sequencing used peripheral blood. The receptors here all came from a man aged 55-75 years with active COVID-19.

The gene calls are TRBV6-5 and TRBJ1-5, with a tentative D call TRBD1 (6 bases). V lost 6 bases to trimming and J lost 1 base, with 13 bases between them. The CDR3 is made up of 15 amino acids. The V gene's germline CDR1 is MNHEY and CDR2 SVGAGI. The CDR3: CASSSAGTSNQPQHF. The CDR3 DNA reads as TGTGCCAGCAGCAGTGCCGGGACAAGCAATCAGCCCCAGCATTTT.

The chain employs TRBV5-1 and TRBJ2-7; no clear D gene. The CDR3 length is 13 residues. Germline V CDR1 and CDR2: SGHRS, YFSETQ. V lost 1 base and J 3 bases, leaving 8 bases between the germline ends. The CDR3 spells CASSLWPSYEQYF. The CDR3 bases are TGCGCCAGCAGCTTGTGGCCTAGCTACGAGCAGTACTTC.

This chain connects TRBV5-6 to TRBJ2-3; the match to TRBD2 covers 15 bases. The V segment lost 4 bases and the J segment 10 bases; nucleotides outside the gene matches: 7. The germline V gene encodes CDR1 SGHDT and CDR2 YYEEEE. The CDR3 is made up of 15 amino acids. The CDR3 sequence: CASSTGLAGGPAQYF. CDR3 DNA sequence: TGTGCCAGCAGCACCGGACTAGCGGGAGGGCCCGCGCAGTATTTT.

In DNA, the CDR3 is TGTGCCAGCAGGAACAGGGGGTCTTTGAACACTGAAGCTTTCTTT. This codes for CASRNRGSLNTEAFF. This chain links TRBV28 with TRBJ1-1; 8 bases match TRBD1. The V segment lost 6 bases and the J segment 0 bases; nucleotides outside the gene matches: 6. The CDR3 runs 15 residues. Per germline, CDR1 MDHEN and CDR2 SYDVKM.

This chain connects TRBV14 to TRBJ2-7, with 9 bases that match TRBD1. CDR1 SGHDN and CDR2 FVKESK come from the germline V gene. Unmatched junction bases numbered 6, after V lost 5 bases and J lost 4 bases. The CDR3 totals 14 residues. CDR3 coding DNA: TGTGCCAGCAGCTCACCGGGACAGGGTTACGAGCAGTACTTC. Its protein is CASSSPGQGYEQYF.

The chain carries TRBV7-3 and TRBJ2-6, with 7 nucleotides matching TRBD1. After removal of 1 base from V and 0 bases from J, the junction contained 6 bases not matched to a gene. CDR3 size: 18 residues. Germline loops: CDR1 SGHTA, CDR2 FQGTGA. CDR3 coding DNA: TGTGCCAGCAGCTTAAAGAGACAGGGCCTCTCTGGGGCCAACGTCCTGACTTTC. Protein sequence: CASSLKRQGLSGANVLTF.

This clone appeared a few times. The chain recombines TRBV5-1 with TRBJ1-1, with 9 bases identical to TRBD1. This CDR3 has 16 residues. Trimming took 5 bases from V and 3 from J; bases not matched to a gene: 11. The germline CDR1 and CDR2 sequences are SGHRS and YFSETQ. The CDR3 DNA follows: TGCGCCAGCAGTCCAACTGGACAGGGGTTAGACACTGAAGCTTTCTTT. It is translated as CASSPTGQGLDTEAFF.

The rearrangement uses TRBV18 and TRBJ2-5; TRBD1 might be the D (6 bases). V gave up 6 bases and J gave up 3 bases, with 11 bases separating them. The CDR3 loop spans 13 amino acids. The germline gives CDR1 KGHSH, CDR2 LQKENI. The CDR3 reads CASSSWTEETQYF. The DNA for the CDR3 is TGTGCCAGCTCCTCCTGGACAGAAGAGACCCAGTACTTC.

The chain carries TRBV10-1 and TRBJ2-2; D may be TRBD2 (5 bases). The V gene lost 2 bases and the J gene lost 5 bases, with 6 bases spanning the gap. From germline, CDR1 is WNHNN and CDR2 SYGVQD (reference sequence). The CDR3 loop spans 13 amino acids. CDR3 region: CASSERETGELFF. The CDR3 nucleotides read TGCGCCAGCAGTGAGAGGGAGACCGGGGAGCTGTTTTTT.

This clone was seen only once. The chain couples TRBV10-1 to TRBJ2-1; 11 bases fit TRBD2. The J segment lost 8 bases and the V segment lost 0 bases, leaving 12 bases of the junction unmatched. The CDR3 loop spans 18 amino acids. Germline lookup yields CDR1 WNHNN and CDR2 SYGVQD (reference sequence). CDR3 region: CASSESFFSSGRRDEQFF. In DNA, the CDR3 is TGCGCCAGCAGTGAGTCCTTCTTTTCTAGCGGGAGGCGGGATGAGCAGTTCTTC.

CDR3 coding DNA: TGTGCCAGCAGTTTCTGGAGGGGTGAGCAGTTCTTC. Protein sequence: CASSFWRGEQFF. This rearrangement joins TRBV12-3 or TRBV12-4 to TRBJ2-1; weak D call: TRBD2 (6 bases). The ends were cut back, 3 bases at V and 9 bases at J, with 9 bases in the middle. This CDR3 region has 12 residues.

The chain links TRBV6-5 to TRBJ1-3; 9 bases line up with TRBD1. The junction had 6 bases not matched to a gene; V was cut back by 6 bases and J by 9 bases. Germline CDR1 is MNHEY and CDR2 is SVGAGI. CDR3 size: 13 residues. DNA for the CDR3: TGTGCCAGCAGGGGACAGGGAGCAAGCACCATATATTTT. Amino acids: CASRGQGASTIYF.